The 5 T cell receptor beta chains given below trace back to one sample, sequenced in a study of blood T cell repertoires in COVID-19. Produced via immunoSEQ multiplex PCR; TCRdb's table is partial and in-frame only. The repertoire has 140,000 to 150,000 clones, around 87% of them found once; the top ten carry about 9.4%. The sequenced material came from peripheral blood. These TCRs come from a woman in her forties or fifties with active or convalescent COVID-19.

The V and J genes are TRBV28 and TRBJ2-5, with TRBD1 matching 7 bases. V was clipped by 5 bases and J by 4 bases; unmatched bases: 7. The CDR3 totals 14 residues. Germline V gene lookup returns CDR1 MDHEN and CDR2 SYDVKM. The CDR3 DNA sequence: TGTGCCAGCAGTCCGTGGGACAGCGGAGAGACCCAGTACTTC. Translated, it gives CASSPWDSGETQYF.

The V call is TRBV28, the J call TRBJ1-4, with TRBD1 identical over 8 bases. This CDR3 has 14 residues. V lost 8 bases to trimming and J lost 6 bases; unmatched junction nucleotides: 8. Germline V gene data show CDR1 as MDHEN and CDR2 as SYDVKM. CDR3 sequence: CASVNRGTDEKLFF. The CDR3 bases are TGTGCCAGCGTCAACAGGGGGACAGATGAAAAACTGTTTTTT.

V usage is TRBV2 and J usage is TRBJ1-5; 8 bases line up with TRBD1. The CDR3 is made up of 14 amino acids. The junction had 4 bases not matched to a gene; V was cut back by 6 bases and J by 3 bases. CDR1 is SNHLY and CDR2 is FYNNEI in the germline V gene. CDR3 residues: CASRQGATNQPQHF. The CDR3 DNA reads as TGTGCCAGCAGGCAGGGGGCCACCAATCAGCCCCAGCATTTT.

The CDR3 nucleotides read TGTGCCAGCAGCTTTCAAGGCGGAAACTATGGCTACACCTTC. It encodes CASSFQGGNYGYTF. The chain couples TRBV13 to TRBJ1-2; no clear D. This CDR3 is 14 amino acids long. Germline CDR1 is PRHDT and CDR2 is FYEKMQ (reference sequence). V was shortened by 3 bases and J by 2 bases, with 10 bases between the two germline ends.

The chain is built from TRBV6-2 or TRBV6-3 and TRBJ1-4; D uncertain. V lost 2 bases to trimming and J lost 3 bases, with 10 bases between them. The V gene's germline CDR1 is MNHEY and CDR2 SVGEGT. This CDR3 contains 15 residues. DNA of the CDR3: TGTGCCAGCAGTTACGAAACGGGATCTAATGAAAAACTGTTTTTT. Protein sequence: CASSYETGSNEKLFF.